This is a list of T cell receptor beta chains from one sample in a study of T cells in Graves' hyperthyroidism and ophthalmopathy. TCRdb fed the multiplex PCR reads into MiXCR, producing one record per CDR3 protein. The repertoire consists of about 640,000 distinct CDR3 sequences, with 13% to 15% occurring once and the leading ten covering under 15%. The sequenced sample consisted of blood. These receptor sequences come from a woman aged 45-65 years with Graves' ophthalmopathy. CDR3s include the opening cysteine and the closing phenylalanine or tryptophan. The order of the fields is J gene, V gene, D gene, clone size, CDR3 protein, CDR3 DNA. D genes are given only for firm matches. Size tells how often a clone was seen (once, few, many) or the class of an expanded clone, and some rows leave it out.

TRBJ1-2 | TRBV6-1 | NA | many | CASSPGGTIYGYTF | TGTGCCAGCAGCCCCGGCGGGACCATCTATGGCTACACCTTC
TRBJ2-1 | TRBV6-2/TRBV6-3 | TRBD2 | many | CASSLLADSYNEQFF | TGTGCCAGCAGCCTACTAGCGGACTCCTACAATGAGCAGTTCTTC
TRBJ2-1 | TRBV27 | TRBD2 | many | CASSFASGMQFF | TGTGCCAGCAGTTTTGCTAGCGGGATGCAGTTCTTC
TRBJ2-1 | TRBV7-9 | NA | many | CASSSVGDEQFF | TGTGCCAGCAGCTCAGTTGGAGATGAGCAGTTCTTC
TRBJ2-2 | TRBV20-1 | TRBD2 | NA | CSARGLAGYTGELFF | TGCAGTGCTAGGGGTCTAGCGGGTTACACCGGGGAGCTGTTTTTT
TRBJ2-2 | TRBV5-1 | TRBD2 | many | CASSPEGTTTGELFF | TGCGCCAGCAGCCCGGAAGGGACTACCACCGGGGAGCTGTTTTTT
TRBJ2-7 | TRBV7-9 | TRBD1 | NA | CASSLAGTGNTYEQYF | TGTGCCAGCAGCTTAGCCGGGACAGGGAACACCTACGAGCAGTACTTC
TRBJ2-1 | TRBV20-1 | TRBD2 | few | CSATGLAGVWEQFF | TGCAGTGCCACGGGACTAGCGGGAGTATGGGAGCAGTTCTTC
TRBJ2-1 | TRBV20-1 | TRBD2 | many | CSAPMGGRSSYNEQFF | TGCAGTGCCCCCATGGGCGGGAGAAGCTCCTACAATGAGCAGTTCTTC
TRBJ2-1 | TRBV28 | NA | many | CASSLGRLESSYNEQFF | TGTGCCAGCAGTTTAGGAAGGTTAGAGAGCTCCTACAATGAGCAGTTCTTC
TRBJ2-1 | TRBV27 | TRBD2 | NA | CASSISGRASSYNEQFF | TGTGCCAGCAGCATTAGCGGGAGGGCCTCCTCCTACAATGAGCAGTTCTTC
TRBJ1-1 | TRBV5-1 | NA | NA | CASSYSSGGSEAFF | TGCGCCAGCAGCTACTCGTCGGGGGGATCTGAAGCTTTCTTT
TRBJ1-2 | TRBV30 | NA | many | CAWMTGPGYTF | TGTGCCTGGATGACAGGTCCTGGCTACACCTTC
TRBJ2-5 | TRBV12-3/TRBV12-4 | TRBD2 | many | CASSSRTSGSFGETQYF | TGTGCCAGCAGTTCTCGGACTAGCGGGAGTTTCGGGGAGACCCAGTACTTC
TRBJ2-5 | TRBV14 | NA | few | CASSLDSGGGVETQYF | TGTGCCAGCAGCCTGGATAGCGGAGGAGGGGTTGAGACCCAGTACTTC
TRBJ2-1 | TRBV7-2 | TRBD2 | few | CASSLGSGRYNEQFF | TGTGCCAGCAGCTTAGGTAGCGGGCGGTACAATGAGCAGTTCTTC
TRBJ1-2 | TRBV5-1 | TRBD1 | many | CASGETGTGYTF | TGCGCCAGCGGTGAGACAGGGACTGGCTACACCTTC
TRBJ2-3 | TRBV5-6 | TRBD2 | few | CASSTPGLAGDTQYF | TGTGCCAGCAGCACCCCGGGACTAGCAGGAGATACGCAGTATTTT
TRBJ1-1 | TRBV20-1 | TRBD1 | many | CSASRGGEWTEAFF | TGCAGTGCTAGCAGGGGGGGGGAATGGACTGAAGCTTTCTTT
TRBJ1-1 | TRBV19 | TRBD1 | few | CASSLREGGAATEAFF | TGTGCCAGTAGTTTAAGAGAAGGGGGCGCCGCTACTGAAGCTTTCTTT
TRBJ2-7 | TRBV12-5 | NA | NA | CASGLGNAYEQHF | TGTGCTAGTGGTTTGGGTAACGCCTACGAGCAGCACTTC
TRBJ2-7 | TRBV6-2/TRBV6-3 | TRBD2 | few | CASSTGLAGGPVYEQYF | TGTGCCAGCAGCACCGGACTAGCGGGAGGGCCGGTTTACGAGCAGTACTTC